The source of this T cell receptor beta chain is a study of long-term antiretroviral therapy in people with HIV. As for the study in general: Of all samples, the earliest predate the 2015 immediate-ART recommendation by about a decade.

immunoSEQ v3.0 was run at survey level. Clones were sequenced by immunoSEQ multiplex PCR, and TCRdb holds only the in-frame ones, with some missing. Of fewer than 55,000 clones listed, about 96% are singletons. The V gene's germline CDR1 is SNHLY and CDR2 FYNNEI. The CDR3 length is 13 residues. Trimming stripped 5 bases from V and 8 bases from J, with 10 bases between. The V gene is TRBV2, the J gene TRBJ1-6; D is undetermined. The TCR originated in a woman in her fifties or sixties with HIV. Source: unsorted PBMCs, taken 3.7 years after starting antiretroviral therapy. The CDR3 DNA sequence: TGTGCCAGCAGTCAGGACCGCTATTCACCCCTCCACTTT. This translates into CASSQDRYSPLHF. The full variable domain, its missing parts supplied by reference TRBV2 and TRBJ1-6, is EPEVTQTPSHQVTQMGQEVILRCVPISNHLYFYWYRQILGQKVEFLVSFYNNEISEKSEIFDDQFSVERPDGSNFTLKIRSTKLEDSAMYFCASSQDRYSPLHFGNGTRLTVT.